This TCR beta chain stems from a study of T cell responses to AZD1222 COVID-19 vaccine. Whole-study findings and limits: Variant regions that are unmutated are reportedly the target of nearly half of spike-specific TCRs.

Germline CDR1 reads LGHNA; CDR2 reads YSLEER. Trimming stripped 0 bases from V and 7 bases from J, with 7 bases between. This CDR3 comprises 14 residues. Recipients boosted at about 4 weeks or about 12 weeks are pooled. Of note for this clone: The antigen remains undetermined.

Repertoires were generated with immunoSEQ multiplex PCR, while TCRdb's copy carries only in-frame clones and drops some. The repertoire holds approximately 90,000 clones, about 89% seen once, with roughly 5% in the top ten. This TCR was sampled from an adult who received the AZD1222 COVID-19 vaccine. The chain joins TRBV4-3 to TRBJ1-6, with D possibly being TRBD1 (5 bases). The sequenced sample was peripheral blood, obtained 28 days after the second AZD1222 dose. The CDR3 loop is CASSQEGRNSPLHF. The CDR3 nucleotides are TGCGCCAGCAGCCAAGAGGGGCGGAATTCACCCCTCCACTTT.